The rows below give T cell receptor beta chains drawn from one sample of a study of blood T cell repertoires in COVID-19. Generated by immunoSEQ multiplex PCR, the TCRdb table keeps only in-frame clones and is missing some. The data show around 22,000 clones, around 87% seen once. The sequenced sample was peripheral blood. The receptors were sampled from a human donor with active COVID-19. The donor label of this sample is uncertain. Each CDR3 is given with its conserved first and last residue. Size values are once, few and many counts, or a class for expanded clones, and some rows have none.

size	J	V	CDR3
NA	TRBJ1-1	TRBV5-1	CASSFGQGWNTEAFF
NA	TRBJ2-7	TRBV7-2	CASSWRTSGREEQYF
NA	TRBJ2-3	TRBV6-5	CASAPGGTDTQYF
NA	TRBJ2-7	TRBV11-3	CASSFYSNYEQYF
NA	TRBJ1-1	TRBV7-2	CASSFEFSGTEAFF
NA	TRBJ2-1	TRBV4-2	CASSPTSLEQFF
NA	TRBJ2-1	TRBV2	CASSEEGTGLGNEQFF
NA	TRBJ1-2	TRBV27	CASTHPEGLEGYTF
NA	TRBJ2-2	TRBV7-9	CASSPQGDNTGELFF
NA	TRBJ2-1	TRBV5-4	CASSLEPLSRSYNEQFF
NA	TRBJ1-1	TRBV5-8	CASSRDLGAFF
NA	TRBJ2-2	TRBV11-1	CASSLGRITGELFF
NA	TRBJ2-1	TRBV15	CATSSYGGTGKEEQFF
few	TRBJ2-7	TRBV5-6	CASSKPGFSYEQYF
NA	TRBJ2-7	TRBV5-4	CASSRNSGGAGYEQYF